Sequencing of this T cell receptor (beta chain) was carried out in a study of T cell responses to AZD1222 COVID-19 vaccine. Whole-study findings and limits: Among the donors, most were white British and more were female, and clonal diversity was possibly underestimated.

V trimming: 6 bases; J trimming: 1 base; junction bases outside the gene matches: 12. Germline V lookup: CDR1 LGHNT, CDR2 FRNRAP. CDR3 length: 17 amino acids. For this clone: What it binds is unknown.

The protocol was immunoSEQ multiplex PCR, while the TCRdb copy is restricted to in-frame clones and leaves out a portion. The sample lists about 170,000 clones, roughly 87% occurring once. Specimen: peripheral blood, collected 28 days after the second AZD1222 dose. The sequence derives from an adult who received the AZD1222 COVID-19 vaccine. The genes are TRBV12-5 and TRBJ2-1; 7 bases fit TRBD1. CDR3 sequence reads: CASGTGFTYRSYNEQFF. Here the CDR3 DNA reads TGTGCTAGTGGGACAGGGTTTACTTATAGGTCCTACAATGAGCAGTTCTTC.